Presented here are 21 T cell receptor beta chains from one specimen sequenced in a study of OX40 agonist ivuxolimab in advanced cancers. Using immunoSEQ multiplex PCR, the repertoire was profiled, and TCRdb retains in-frame clones only, with some absent. Of around 17,000 clones in the sample, 92% are singletons; the top ten hold less than 9.5%. The specimen was CD4+ or CD8+ T cells sorted from blood, collected in a trial of the OX40 agonist ivuxolimab. Every receptor here comes from an adult with an advanced solid tumor such as melanoma, head and neck, liver or kidney cancer.

This chain joins TRBV27 and TRBJ2-7; D ambiguous. Germline CDR1 and CDR2: MNHEY and SMNVEV (reference sequence). V was clipped by 2 bases and J by 4 bases, with 15 bases between them. CDR3 length: 15 residues. DNA for the CDR3: TGTGCCAGCAGTTTAATCTGGGGTTCTTTTTACGAGCAGTACTTC. Translating it yields CASSLIWGSFYEQYF.

The V gene is TRBV4-1, the J gene TRBJ2-1, with a possible D match to TRBD2 (7 bases). The CDR3 contains 14 residues. The V end lost 0 bases, the J end lost 8 bases, and 11 bases lay between the germline ends. CDR1 MGHRA and CDR2 YSYEKL come from the germline V gene. The CDR3 here is CASSQDSGGDEQFF. The DNA for the CDR3 is TGCGCCAGCAGCCAAGATTCGGGGGGCGATGAGCAGTTCTTC.

There are a few counts of this clone. The chain recombines TRBV19 with TRBJ1-5; no definite D call. Germline-derived CDR1 and CDR2 are LNHDA and SQIVND (reference sequence). The CDR3 sequence is 14 residues long. The ends were cut back, 5 bases at V and 6 bases at J, with 14 bases in the middle. CDR3: CASSFGPEGQPQHF. Here the CDR3 DNA reads TGTGCCAGTAGTTTCGGACCGGAGGGTCAGCCCCAGCATTTT.

V is TRBV11-2 and J is TRBJ1-1, with 7 bases matching TRBD1. Germline-derived CDR1 and CDR2 are SGHAT and FQNNGV. Unmatched junction bases numbered 11, after V lost 5 bases and J lost 5 bases. This CDR3 has 15 residues. In DNA form, the CDR3 reads TGTGCCAGCAGCCACAGAACAGGGGAATGGACTGAAGCTTTCTTT. Protein: CASSHRTGEWTEAFF.

The chain couples TRBV15 to TRBJ2-7, with TRBD1 identical over 9 bases. Germline-derived CDR1 and CDR2 are LNHNV and YYDKDF (reference sequence). This CDR3 has 14 residues. Germline trimming cut 5 bases from V and 6 bases from J; bases unmatched to any gene: 8. The CDR3 reads CATSEQGAVAEQYF. CDR3 nucleotide sequence: TGTGCCACCAGCGAACAGGGGGCGGTTGCCGAGCAGTACTTC.

This clone was detected only once. The gene calls are TRBV9 and TRBJ2-4; D may be TRBD1 or TRBD2 (5 bases each). V was clipped by 7 bases and J by 5 bases, with 10 bases between them. The V gene's germline CDR1 is SGDLS and CDR2 YYNGEE. The length of the CDR3 is 12 residues. The CDR3 here is CASLGDQNIQYF. CDR3 DNA sequence: TGTGCCAGCCTGGGGGACCAAAACATTCAGTACTTC.

The V and J genes are TRBV19 and TRBJ2-7; weak D call: TRBD2 (5 bases). The V gene lost 11 bases and the J gene lost 5 bases, with 19 bases spanning the gap. The CDR3 loop spans 13 amino acids. Germline loops: CDR1 LNHDA, CDR2 SQIVND (reference sequence). The CDR3 DNA reads TGTGCCCCACTAGGCGGGTTTTCCAACGAGCAGTACTTC. It specifies CAPLGGFSNEQYF.

This chain joins TRBV7-9 and TRBJ2-3; D not certain. V gave up 8 bases and J gave up 2 bases, with 20 bases separating them. The CDR3 extends over 16 amino acids. Germline lookup yields CDR1 SEHNR and CDR2 FQNEAQ (reference sequence). The CDR3 loop is CASDQKWARSTDTQYF. The CDR3 DNA follows: TGTGCCAGCGATCAAAAGTGGGCCCGTTCCACAGATACGCAGTATTTT.

As concerns this clone: Other DNA sequences in the same sample also yield this CDR3. The CDR3 region has the DNA TGTGCCAGCAGGGCTCCAAACTACAATGAGCAGTTCTTC. Translation: CASRAPNYNEQFF. The rearrangement uses TRBV7-9 and TRBJ2-1, with D unclear. The CDR3 runs to 13 residues. CDR1 SEHNR and CDR2 FQNEAQ come from the germline V gene (reference sequence). Trimming stripped 6 bases from V and 3 bases from J, with 9 bases between.

CDR3 DNA: TGTGCCAGTAGTTCAGGGACTAGCGGGAGGAGCGCCTACAATGAGCAGTTCTTC. Translation gives CASSSGTSGRSAYNEQFF. The V and J genes are TRBV19 and TRBJ2-1; 15 bases are a match to TRBD2. Germline CDR1 and CDR2: LNHDA and SQIVND (reference sequence). After removal of 5 bases from V and 2 bases from J, the junction contained 7 bases not matched to a gene. The CDR3 consists of 18 residues. Based on the CDR3 plus reference TRBV19 and TRBJ2-1, the full variable domain is DGGITQSPKYLFRKEGQNVTLSCEQNLNHDAMYWYRQDPGQGLRLIYYSQIVNDFQKGDIAEGYSVSREKKESFPLTVTSAQKNPTAFYLCASSSGTSGRSAYNEQFFGPGTRLTVL.

This sequence joins TRBV4-1 and TRBJ2-7, with D possibly being TRBD2 (5 bases). V was shortened by 2 bases and J by 3 bases, with 11 bases between the two germline ends. This CDR3 is 14 amino acids long. Germline-derived CDR1 and CDR2 are MGHRA and YSYEKL. The CDR3 sequence is CASSQTRMGYEQYF. Written as DNA, the CDR3 is TGCGCCAGCAGCCAAACTAGAATGGGCTACGAGCAGTACTTC.

The rearrangement links TRBV21-1 to TRBJ1-6. TRBV21-1 is noted as a pseudogene. This CDR3 spans 15 amino acids. This chain's CDR3 is CASSKGGRRKFTPHF. The CDR3 region has the DNA TGTGCCAGCAGCAAAGGGGGGAGACGGAAATTCACCCCCCACTTT.

The CDR3 DNA reads as TGTGCCAGCAGCTTAGGTACGCGGCAGAACCAAGAGACCCAGTACTTC. Its translation is CASSLGTRQNQETQYF. The rearrangement links TRBV7-9 to TRBJ2-5; no reliable D call. V shed 1 base and J shed 0 bases, with 12 bases lying between them. This CDR3 has 16 residues. Germline assignment: CDR1 SEHNR and CDR2 FQNEAQ (reference sequence).

The chain joins TRBV9 to TRBJ2-1; possibly TRBD1 for D (6 bases). There are 17 residues in the CDR3. The V and J ends lost 0 bases and 1 base respectively, with 14 bases between them. The germline V gene encodes CDR1 SGDLS and CDR2 YYNGEE. The CDR3 sequence is CASSVVVGGASYNEQFF. In nucleotides, the CDR3 is TGTGCCAGCAGCGTAGTTGTAGGGGGTGCGTCCTACAATGAGCAGTTCTTC.

The CDR3 reads CASSLAEGLYEQYF. CDR3 DNA: TGTGCCAGCAGCTTAGCGGAGGGGCTCTACGAGCAGTACTTC. The chain uses TRBV11-2 and TRBJ2-7; perhaps TRBD2 as D (6 bases). Deletions cut 1 base from V and 3 bases from J, with 10 bases between. The CDR3 consists of 14 residues. Per germline, CDR1 SGHAT and CDR2 FQNNGV.

This chain's CDR3 is CASSTGRDRHAGQYF. The CDR3 DNA reads TGTGCCAGCAGCACCGGGCGGGACAGACACGCGGGGCAGTACTTC. The chain uses TRBV21-1 and TRBJ2-7; the table's D call, TRBD1, was not checked against the DNA. TRBV21-1 has pseudogene status. The CDR3 consists of 15 residues.

CDR3 sequence reads: CASSLGAGEADTQYF. CDR3 coding DNA: TGTGCCAGCAGTTTAGGGGCGGGAGAGGCAGATACGCAGTATTTT. The V and J genes are TRBV27 and TRBJ2-3, with 7 bases matching TRBD2. The CDR3 length is 15 residues. V lost 2 bases and J lost 4; bases outside the gene matches: 6. The germline V gene has CDR1 MNHEY and CDR2 SMNVEV (reference sequence).

Turning to this clone: Other DNA sequences within the sample encode an identical CDR3. The chain recombines TRBV7-9 with TRBJ2-1; the match to TRBD2 covers 9 bases. V gave up 5 bases and J gave up 7 bases; unmatched junction bases: 6. The length of the CDR3 is 14 residues. Germline values: CDR1 SEHNR, CDR2 FQNEAQ (reference sequence). CDR3 DNA sequence: TGTGCCAGCAGCCCCGGGACTAGCTATAATGAGCAGTTCTTC. Translating it yields CASSPGTSYNEQFF.

The chain recombines TRBV6-6 with TRBJ1-5; a possible D gene is TRBD1 (6 bases). V lost 4 bases and J lost 4, with 11 bases in between. Germline-derived CDR1 and CDR2 are MNHNY and SVGAGI (reference sequence). The CDR3 contains 14 residues. CDR3 nucleotide sequence: TGTGCCAGCAGTTCAGGGACAACGAATCAGCCCCAGCATTTT. Its translation is CASSSGTTNQPQHF.

This CDR3 reads CASSITGGSYEQYF. CDR3 nucleotide sequence: TGTGCCAGTAGTATCACAGGGGGCTCCTACGAGCAGTACTTC. This chain connects TRBV19 to TRBJ2-7, with 8 bases aligning to TRBD1. From germline, CDR1 is LNHDA and CDR2 SQIVND (reference sequence). The CDR3 runs to 14 residues. The J segment lost 0 bases and the V segment lost 3 bases, leaving 1 base of the junction unmatched.

The gene calls are TRBV5-5 and TRBJ2-7, with 9 nucleotides matching TRBD1. The J segment lost 3 bases and the V segment lost 3 bases, leaving 13 bases of the junction unmatched. CDR1 SGHKS and CDR2 YYEKEE come from the germline V gene (reference sequence). CDR3 size: 17 residues. The CDR3 DNA follows: TGTGCCAGCAGCTGGCAATTACAGGGGGCGATGGACTACGAGCAGTACTTC. This translates into CASSWQLQGAMDYEQYF.